Below, 8 T cell receptor beta chains from the same sample are listed, as sequenced in a study of blood T cell repertoires in COVID-19. Sequencing was performed with immunoSEQ multiplex PCR; in TCRdb, only in-frame clones are kept and a portion is missing. Of 100,000 to 150,000 clones detected, more than 85% appear once; the ten largest clones hold roughly 18%. The specimen was peripheral blood. These receptors all stem from a man in his fifties with active or convalescent COVID-19.

The chain links TRBV4-1 to TRBJ1-1, with 9 nucleotides matching TRBD1. The CDR3 runs 16 residues. CDR1 is MGHRA and CDR2 is YSYEKL in the germline V gene. Losses at the gene ends were 4 bases for V and 5 bases for J; bases not matched to a gene: 11. CDR3: CASSPRDRDWRTEAFF. The DNA for the CDR3 is TGCGCCAGCAGCCCCCGGGACAGGGATTGGAGGACTGAAGCTTTCTTT.

The rearrangement joins TRBV5-6 to TRBJ1-4; a weak D match, TRBD1 (6 bases). CDR3 size: 14 residues. Germline CDR1 and CDR2: SGHDT and YYEEEE. The V end was cut by 0 bases, the J end by 7 bases, with 10 bases between. The CDR3 DNA sequence: TGTGCCAGCAGCTTGGTGGGGGCTGGTGAAAAACTGTTTTTT. Protein: CASSLVGAGEKLFF.

The V call is TRBV7-7, the J call TRBJ2-3; possibly TRBD1 for D (6 bases). Trimming left V 0 bases short and J 2 bases short, with 9 bases between. Germline lookup yields CDR1 SSHAT and CDR2 FNYEAQ (reference sequence). This CDR3 is built from 15 residues. The CDR3 DNA sequence: TGTGCCAGCAGCTTAGCGGGGGCACCCACAGATACGCAGTATTTT. The encoded protein is CASSLAGAPTDTQYF.

The chain carries TRBV6-7 and TRBJ2-5; TRBD1 matches at 10 bases. TRBV6-7 is sorted into the ORF group, with uncertain function. The CDR3 consists of 15 residues. V lost 7 bases, J lost 1 base, and 6 bases stayed unmatched. CDR3 region: CASKRRDRGQETQYF. CDR3 nucleotide sequence: TGTGCCAGCAAGAGACGGGACAGGGGCCAAGAGACCCAGTACTTC.

J is TRBJ1-5 and V is TRBV19, with TRBD1 as a possible D gene (5 bases). The germline V gene encodes CDR1 LNHDA and CDR2 SQIVND (reference sequence). The CDR3 contains 15 residues. The V end was cut by 6 bases, the J end by 4 bases, with 16 bases between. The CDR3 DNA reads as TGTGCCAGTAGGGACCCGGGGAGGGGTAATCAGCCCCAGCATTTT. It is translated as CASRDPGRGNQPQHF.

The chain joins TRBV9 to TRBJ2-3, with 7 bases lining up with TRBD2. Germline V gives CDR1 SGDLS, CDR2 YYNGEE. The CDR3 runs 15 residues. Trimming removed 0 bases from V and 0 bases from J; junction bases left unmatched: 1. CDR3: CASSVVSGSTDTQYF. CDR3 DNA: TGTGCCAGCAGCGTAGTTAGCGGGAGCACAGATACGCAGTATTTT. Looking up the rest from reference TRBV9 and TRBJ2-3 gives the full variable domain: DSGVTQTPKHLITATGQRVTLRCSPRSGDLSVYWYQQSLDQGLQFLIQYYNGEERAKGNILERFSAQQFPDLHSELNLSSLELGDSALYFCASSVVSGSTDTQYFGPGTRLTVL.

This rearrangement joins TRBV4-3 to TRBJ2-1; 7 nucleotides line up with TRBD1. CDR1 is LGHNA, CDR2 YSLEER, per germline. The CDR3 contains 14 residues. V was clipped by 4 bases and J by 4 bases; unmatched bases: 4. In DNA, the CDR3 is TGCGCCAGCAGCCGGACAGGATTTTACAATGAGCAGTTCTTC. It yields the protein CASSRTGFYNEQFF.

This rearrangement joins TRBV28 to TRBJ2-1; 7 nucleotides line up with TRBD2. Trimming cost V 7 bases and J 5 bases; bases outside gene matches: 11. CDR3 size: 15 residues. Germline V CDR1 and CDR2: MDHEN, SYDVKM. The CDR3 sequence: CASTGVAGVNNEQFF. CDR3 bases: TGTGCCAGCACCGGGGTGGCGGGAGTTAACAATGAGCAGTTCTTC.